One sample yielded the 8 T cell receptor beta chains listed below, sequenced in a study of T cell responses to AZD1222 COVID-19 vaccine. The protocol was immunoSEQ multiplex PCR, while the TCRdb copy is restricted to in-frame clones and leaves out a portion. In the table there are just over 65,000 clones, roughly 90% of which are singletons. Sequencing used peripheral blood, obtained on day 0 of AZD1222 vaccination. Receptors were obtained from an adult in good health.

As DNA, the CDR3 is TGTGCCAGCAGTTACCCCAGGGACAGGGGAAGCACTGAAGCTTTCTTT. Translated, it gives CASSYPRDRGSTEAFF. The chain carries TRBV6-6 and TRBJ1-1, with 10 positions matching TRBD1. V lost 2 bases to trimming and J lost 4 bases; unmatched junction nucleotides: 7. The CDR3 consists of 16 residues. CDR1 and CDR2 (germline): MNHNY, SVGAGI (reference sequence).

J is TRBJ2-1 and V is TRBV5-1; no definite D call. The CDR3 consists of 13 residues. The germline V and J ends were trimmed by 1 base and 10 bases, with 12 bases remaining between them. From germline, CDR1 is SGHRS and CDR2 YFSETQ. The CDR3 coding sequence is TGCGCCAGCAGCTTGACGAGGTGGCAGGAGCAGTTCTTC. This sequence encodes CASSLTRWQEQFF.

The V and J genes are TRBV7-3 and TRBJ2-1; 8 nucleotides agree with TRBD2. V shed 5 bases, J shed 0 bases, and the junction held 9 bases outside the gene matches. This CDR3 is built from 17 residues. Germline CDR1 reads SGHTA; CDR2 reads FQGTGA. The chain's CDR3 is CASSARTSGSSYNEQFF. DNA of the CDR3: TGTGCCAGCAGCGCCCGAACTAGCGGAAGCTCCTACAATGAGCAGTTCTTC.

V usage is TRBV7-2 and J usage is TRBJ2-7; 12 nucleotides match TRBD2. V was clipped by 5 bases and J by 3 bases; unmatched bases: 11. The CDR3 length is 17 residues. CDR1 SGHTA and CDR2 FQGNSA come from the germline V gene. The CDR3 loop reads CASSTTLAGGPLYEQYF. The CDR3 coding sequence is TGTGCCAGCAGCACTACACTAGCGGGGGGTCCTCTCTACGAGCAGTACTTC.

This sequence joins TRBV14 and TRBJ2-6, with 7 bases that match TRBD1. J gave up 2 bases and V 3 bases, and 1 base lay outside the gene matches. The CDR3 is 15 amino acids. From germline, CDR1 is SGHDN and CDR2 FVKESK. The CDR3 DNA is TGTGCCAGCAGCCAGACAGGGACTGGGGCCAACGTCCTGACTTTC. It specifies CASSQTGTGANVLTF.

This chain links TRBV11-2 with TRBJ2-2, with TRBD1 as a possible D gene (6 bases). This CDR3 comprises 16 residues. The ends were cut back, 1 base at V and 2 bases at J, with 11 bases in the middle. Germline CDR1 reads SGHAT; CDR2 reads FQNNGV. The CDR3 here is CASSLAGTINTGELFF. As DNA, the CDR3 is TGTGCCAGCAGCTTAGCCGGGACAATCAACACCGGGGAGCTGTTTTTT.

The gene calls are TRBV7-9 and TRBJ2-7; D gene ambiguous. Germline lookup yields CDR1 SEHNR and CDR2 FQNEAQ (reference sequence). V was clipped by 5 bases and J by 2 bases, with 7 bases between them. CDR3 length: 12 residues. The CDR3 nucleotides are TGTGCCAGCAGCCCCTTCCCCTACGAGCAGTACTTC. This codes for CASSPFPYEQYF.

The chain combines TRBV30 with TRBJ1-2; TRBD1 agrees at 8 bases. This CDR3 contains 11 residues. Germline CDR1 GTSNPN, CDR2 SVGIG (reference sequence). J gave up 8 bases and V 5 bases, and 4 bases lay outside the gene matches. The CDR3 nucleotides are TGTGCCTGGGCGCAGGGGGCCGGCTACACCTTC. Protein sequence: CAWAQGAGYTF.